Here is one T cell receptor (beta chain) with its context. This sample is drawn from a study of technical replicates of blood from several donors. Germline CDR1 is SGHRS and CDR2 is YFSETQ. The V gene end was trimmed by 3 bases and the J gene end by 0 bases; junction bases not matched to a gene: 4. The CDR3 loop spans 17 amino acids. Using immunoSEQ multiplex PCR, the repertoire was profiled, and TCRdb retains in-frame clones only, with some absent. The table records around 85,000 clones, roughly 94% of them present only once. The sample comprised T cells isolated from PBMCs. The V and J genes are TRBV5-1 and TRBJ2-6, with 9 positions matching TRBD1. This TCR derives from a human donor in good health. The CDR3 DNA sequence: TGCGCCAGCAGCTACGGGACAGGGACCTCTGGGGCCAACGTCCTGACTTTC. Encoded protein: CASSYGTGTSGANVLTF.